One sample yielded the 8 T cell receptor beta chains listed below, sequenced in a study of T-cell reconstitution after alpha-beta-depleted transplantation in children. Preparing the TCRbeta library involved the use of unique molecular identifiers. TCRdb analysed the PCR reads with MiXCR anew, one entry per CDR3 protein. The sample yields 700,000 to 950,000 distinct CDR3 sequences, 15% to 20% seen once. Material: PBMCs, mostly from graft donor cells, obtained 360 days after TCRalphabeta/CD19-depleted stem cell transplant. These receptors all stem from a male patient younger than 18 who had a stem cell transplant for acute lymphoblastic leukemia, so the T cells may come from the graft donor.

This clonotype was seen a few times. J is TRBJ1-3 and V is TRBV12-3 or TRBV12-4; D might be TRBD1 (5 bases). The length of the CDR3 is 15 residues. V was shortened by 1 base and J by 4 bases, with 11 bases between the two germline ends. CDR3 protein: CASSLGDLSGNTIYF. DNA of the CDR3: TGTGCCAGCAGTTTAGGGGACTTAAGCGGAAACACCATATATTTT.

This clonotype was counted a few times. The V and J genes are TRBV5-1 and TRBJ2-7; 9 nucleotides agree with TRBD1. V was clipped by 4 bases and J by 3 bases; unmatched bases: 11. The CDR3 contains 16 residues. The V gene's germline CDR1 is SGHRS and CDR2 YFSETQ. The CDR3 DNA follows: TGCGCCAGCAGCCCCAGGACAGGGGATGCTTTCTACGAGCAGTACTTC. Translating gives CASSPRTGDAFYEQYF.

There are many counts of this clonotype. This chain joins TRBV3-1 and TRBJ1-1, with D uncertain. The CDR3 spans 13 residues. CDR1 and CDR2 (germline): LGHDT, YNNKEL (reference sequence). Trimming removed 1 base from V and 5 bases from J, with 8 bases in between. The CDR3: CASSQGRLTEAFF. The CDR3 nucleotides read TGTGCCAGCAGCCAAGGGCGCCTTACTGAAGCTTTCTTT.

Many counts were recorded for this clonotype. In DNA form, the CDR3 reads TGTGCCAGCTCAAAGCCCCAGGGAGTTCTGGGAAACACCATATATTTT. Translation gives CASSKPQGVLGNTIYF. The chain combines TRBV18 with TRBJ1-3; possible D gene TRBD1, 5 bases. Germline V gene data show CDR1 as KGHSH and CDR2 as LQKENI. This CDR3 has 16 amino acids. V lost 5 bases and J 4 bases, leaving 18 bases between the germline ends.

The sample holds a few counts of this clonotype. The rearrangement links TRBV4-2 to TRBJ2-3; 13 bases agree with TRBD2. CDR1 and CDR2 from the germline V gene are LGHNA and YNFKEQ. The CDR3 has 17 residues. V lost 2 bases, J lost 5 bases, and 7 bases stayed unmatched. The CDR3, as DNA: TGTGCCAGCAGCCAAATCACTAGCGGGAGGGCAGGAGATACGCAGTATTTT. The encoded protein is CASSQITSGRAGDTQYF.

The chain combines TRBV12-3 or TRBV12-4 with TRBJ2-2; a possible D gene is TRBD1 (6 bases). CDR3 length: 14 amino acids. V shed 3 bases and J shed 5 bases, with 10 bases lying between them. DNA for the CDR3: TGTGCCAGCAGTTTCGACAGGAGAACCGGGGAGCTGTTTTTT. Protein product: CASSFDRRTGELFF.

This clonotype was detected only a few times. The V and J genes are TRBV7-9 and TRBJ2-7; D gene unclear. In germline, CDR1 is SEHNR, CDR2 FQNEAQ (reference sequence). The CDR3 spans 10 residues. Trimming cost V 8 bases and J 6 bases, with 8 bases left between them. The CDR3 DNA follows: TGTGCCAGCGGAGAGGTCGAGCAGTACTTC. It translates to CASGEVEQYF.

In its sample, this clonotype was seen a few times. The chain uses TRBV7-9 and TRBJ2-1; D is undetermined. The CDR3 loop spans 13 amino acids. Trimming removed 4 bases from V and 9 bases from J, with 13 bases in between. Germline V gene data show CDR1 as SEHNR and CDR2 as FQNEAQ (reference sequence). The CDR3 sequence: CASSSVLIPEQFF. The CDR3 nucleotides read TGTGCCAGCAGCTCAGTTTTAATCCCTGAGCAGTTCTTC.